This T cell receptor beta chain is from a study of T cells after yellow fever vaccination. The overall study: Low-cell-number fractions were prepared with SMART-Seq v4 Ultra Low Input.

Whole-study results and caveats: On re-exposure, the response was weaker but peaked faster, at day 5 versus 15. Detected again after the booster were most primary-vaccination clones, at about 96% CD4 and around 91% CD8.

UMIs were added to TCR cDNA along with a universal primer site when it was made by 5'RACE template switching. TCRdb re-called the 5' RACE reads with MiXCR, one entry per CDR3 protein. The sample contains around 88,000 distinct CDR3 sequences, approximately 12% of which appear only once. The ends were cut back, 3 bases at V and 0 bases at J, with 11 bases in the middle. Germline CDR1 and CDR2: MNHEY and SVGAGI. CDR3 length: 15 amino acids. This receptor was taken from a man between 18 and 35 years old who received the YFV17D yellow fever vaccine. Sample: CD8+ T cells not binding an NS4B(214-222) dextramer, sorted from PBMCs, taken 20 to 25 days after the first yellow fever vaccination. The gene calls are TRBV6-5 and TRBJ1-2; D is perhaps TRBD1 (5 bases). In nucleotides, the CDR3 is TGTGCCAGCAGTTATGGGCAGGGAGCTAACTATGGCTACACCTTC. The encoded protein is CASSYGQGANYGYTF.